This section outlines one T cell receptor (beta chain) sequence together with its context. What it recognizes is unknown. The sample originates from a study of shared clonotypes between healthy human individuals. Overall study: Those who served as donors were a couple of women and three men between the ages of 18 and 49. Regarding the study as a whole: An effect of sequencing depth on clonotype sharing among donors was expected. Larger richness was generally estimated for naive than memory subsets.

The ends were cut back, 2 bases at V and 4 bases at J, with 6 bases in the middle. CDR3 length equals 13 residues. The germline V gene has CDR1 MGHDK and CDR2 SYGVNS. Assay used: immunoSEQ multiplex PCR; TCRdb lists only in-frame clones, some missing. The table shows more than 2 million clones, with around 95% occurring only once. The chain combines TRBV25-1 with TRBJ1-3; no clear D. Sequenced sample: naive CD4+ T cells sorted from blood. Subset described: CD45RA+ positively selected. This TCR derives from a man aged 18 to 30 in good health. As DNA, the CDR3 is TGTGCCAGCAGTGAACTAGACGGAAACACCATATATTTT. Translation gives CASSELDGNTIYF.